The entry that follows covers one TCR beta chain sequence. Its cognate antigen is unknown. Stable disease denoted Graves' hyperthyroidism without ophthalmopathy progression within 18 months. This sample is part of a study of T cells in Graves' hyperthyroidism and ophthalmopathy. Findings of the study overall: From stable hyperthyroidism, ophthalmopathy was set apart by a 13 V-J model.

RNA transcripts provided the source from which TCR beta CDR3 regions were amplified. First-round RT-PCR of the TCR CDR3 relied on the HTBI primer set. TCRdb recomputed calls from the multiplex PCR reads with MiXCR, one row per CDR3 protein. The sample consists of approximately 530,000 distinct CDR3 sequences, 16% of them appearing once. The source material was blood. The TCR comes from a woman aged 18-29 years with Graves' hyperthyroidism.

The CDR3, as DNA: TGTGCCACCAGTGATCCCTCAGGAGGGGCCTACGAGCAGTACTTC. Its protein is CATSDPSGGAYEQYF. The chain joins TRBV24-1 to TRBJ2-7; a weak D match, TRBD2 (6 bases). CDR1 is KGHDR, CDR2 SFDVKD, per germline. The CDR3 is 15 amino acids. Trimming stripped 3 bases from V and 2 bases from J, with 13 bases between.